The source of this T cell receptor beta chain is a study of control samples from healthy donors and cancer patients. Profiled with immunoSEQ multiplex PCR; TCRdb holds only in-frame clones, not every one. The table has roughly 20,000 clones, approximately 80% seen once. Sequenced: PBMCs. The receptor was isolated from an older man with head and neck cancer.

The CDR3 DNA is TGTGCCAGCAGTGAATATCCCGGCTACAATGAGCAGTTCTTC. It is translated as CASSEYPGYNEQFF. The gene calls are TRBV25-1 and TRBJ2-1; D gene ambiguous. The germline V gene encodes CDR1 MGHDK and CDR2 SYGVNS. The length of the CDR3 is 14 residues. With 0 bases removed from V and 3 bases from J, the gap between germline ends came to 6 bases.